The sample holds a few counts of the clone carrying this T cell receptor (beta chain). The target antigen is unknown. Germline V gene sequence: CDR1 MNHEY, CDR2 SVGEGT. Germline trimming cut 2 bases from V and 6 bases from J; bases unmatched to any gene: 6. This CDR3 is 15 amino acids long. These data are taken from a study of blood T cells in healthy people across ages. Whole-study results and caveats: Nothing was known about donor CMV status, and this possibly confounded expanded clonotype changes. Observed TCR beta diversity per million T cells went down as age went up. This fall followed a roughly linear course with age.

The use of a sample-barcoded 5' primer and a J-beta primer mix characterized a second PCR of roughly 6 to 11 cycles. TCRdb independently ran MiXCR on the 5' RACE reads; one entry per CDR3 protein. The table lists around 780,000 distinct CDR3 sequences, approximately 53% of them singletons, with roughly 25% in the top ten. Healthy individuals of Caucasian origin from Russia, aged about 6 to 100, served as donors. The clonotype was recovered from a man aged 40-49 years in good health. This chain joins TRBV6-2 or TRBV6-3 and TRBJ2-3; 9 bases are a match to TRBD1. The sequencing input was blood. The CDR3 here is CASSYGTGTGDTQYF. CDR3 bases: TGTGCCAGCAGTTACGGAACCGGGACAGGGGATACGCAGTATTTT.